This TCR beta chain was sequenced for a study of cytomegalovirus exposure and HLA in healthy donors. Overall study context: Early released data had about 85 million unique TCRs, all coming from HLA-typed donors.

Germline V gene lookup returns CDR1 SGHDT and CDR2 YYEEEE. V lost 4 bases, J lost 6 bases, and 10 bases stayed unmatched. CDR3 length: 15 residues. PCR involved 60 Vbeta and 13 Jbeta primers. Here immunoSEQ multiplex PCR was the method, and the copy in TCRdb shows in-frame clones only, minus some. The sample shows about 170,000 clones, roughly 67% of them seen only once. This clone has only one observation. The antigen remains undetermined. Study-level findings and limits: Researchers had no immune exposure information except CMV serostatus available. Segments of the TCR beta V type were, in most cases, productive about 87% or about 30% of the time in an earlier analysis. Reported results showed that the classifier diagnosed cytomegalovirus status with high specificity and sensitivity.

The receptor was isolated from a woman aged 18-35 years in good health and CMV-seropositive. The J gene is TRBJ1-2, the V gene TRBV5-6; 9 nucleotides align to TRBD1. Sequenced input: PBMCs. The CDR3 here is CASSLSGTGWDGYTF. CDR3 DNA: TGTGCCAGCAGCCTGTCCGGGACAGGGTGGGATGGCTACACCTTC.